This T cell receptor (beta chain) was obtained from a study of T-cell memory formation after mild COVID-19. Points from the study as a whole: Contracting clones from day 15 to 85 showed balanced CD4/CD8; later expanders favored CD4+.

Germline V gene lookup returns CDR1 MNHEY and CDR2 SVGAGI. The CDR3 extends over 15 amino acids. With 0 bases removed from V and 0 bases from J, the gap between germline ends came to 9 bases. 5'RACE with constant-segment primers built TCRalpha and TCRbeta cDNA libraries with UMIs. TCRdb re-called the 5' RACE reads with MiXCR, one entry per CDR3 protein. Here the sample spans under 300,000 distinct CDR3 sequences, 7.5% to 10% being singletons. Notes on this clonotype: The antigen is undetermined.

The genes are TRBV6-5 and TRBJ2-7; no clear D gene. The sample was PBMCs or a T cell subset sorted from them (not recorded which). This receptor was obtained from a man younger than 30 who had mild COVID-19 (a few samples of this study predate the infection). Cell type and time point are not known. CDR3 nucleotide sequence: TGTGCCAGCAGTTACTCGACGGCAGCCTCCTACGAGCAGTACTTC. Translating gives CASSYSTAASYEQYF.